This TCR beta chain is from a study of cytomegalovirus exposure and HLA in healthy donors. Study in general: An early release of data contained approximately 80 million unique TCRs, which came from HLA-typed donors.

13 Jbeta primers and 60 Vbeta primers were used for the PCR. Sequencing was performed with immunoSEQ multiplex PCR; in TCRdb, only in-frame clones are kept and a portion is missing. The sample carries roughly 150,000 clones, around 75% recorded once. General study results and limits: Analysis performed later found more than 15,000 TCR beta sequences associated with HLA alleles at 0.05 false discovery rate. Previous analysis showed most TCR beta V segments were productive about 90% or about 30% of the time.

For this clone: Its antigen remains unknown.

The CDR3 has 18 residues. Germline CDR1 MNHEY, CDR2 SMNVEV (reference sequence). V was shortened by 8 bases and J by 4 bases, with 27 bases between the two germline ends. The TCR was taken from a male donor in good health and CMV-seronegative. The sequenced material came from PBMCs. V is TRBV27 and J is TRBJ1-3; D unclear. In DNA, the CDR3 is TGTGCCAGCCGGACGGCCCCGCGGGCCTTACCGCGGGGAAACACCATATATTTT. Translated: CASRTAPRALPRGNTIYF.